This TCR beta chain was sequenced during a study of CD8+CD57+ T cells in acquired aplastic anemia. Background on the study: When averaged, DNA from sorted CD4+ and CD8+ cells came to approximately 3.2 ug. Broader study findings: Patients versus controls showed no significant CD8+ Simpson's diversity difference.

Whoever was chosen for sequencing had shown CD8+CD57+ cell expansion by flow cytometry. Each of the patients presented with severe acquired aplastic anemia. The CDR3 has 16 amino acids. V shed 6 bases, J shed 4 bases, and the junction held 7 bases outside the gene matches. Germline V gives CDR1 MRHNA, CDR2 SNTAGT. Profiling that covered TCR beta VDJ and CDR3 relied on genomic DNA as its template. TCRdb ran MiXCR on the reads and lists one entry per CDR3 protein. The sample has over 150,000 distinct CDR3 sequences; 60% to 80% are singletons. Concerning this clonotype: The antigen is unknown.

The rearrangement joins TRBV6-4 to TRBJ2-2, with 11 bases matching TRBD1. The sequenced sample consisted of sorted CD4+, CD8+, or CD8+CD57+ T cells (not recorded which) from PBMCs. The clonotype comes from a human donor with aplastic anemia. In DNA, the CDR3 is TGTGCCAGCAGCCCTACCGGGACAGGGGGCACCGGGGAGCTGTTTTTT. Its translation is CASSPTGTGGTGELFF.